This T cell receptor (beta chain) originates from a study of Ad26.COV2.S vaccination and SARS-CoV-2 variants. Study background: The donor participated in the COV1001 trial, in its Ad26.COV2.S arm. Study observations and caveats: There was reportedly substantial breadth in spike-specific CD8+ and CD4+ T cell responses after vaccination.

Trimming took 3 bases from V and 1 from J; bases not matched to a gene: 2. Germline V lookup: CDR1 MNHEY, CDR2 SVGEGT. The length of the CDR3 is 14 residues. This clone was counted once. Its antigen is as yet unknown. Regarding treatment: about 20 received Ad26.COV2.S at low or high dose, single or two shots; 5 received placebo; per-sample allocation not given. After the first vaccine or placebo injection, samples were drawn on day 63. Vaccine was an Ad26 vector expressing Wuhan-strain SARS-CoV-2 spike. Clones were sequenced by immunoSEQ multiplex PCR, and TCRdb holds only the in-frame ones, with some missing. This sample has 350,000 to 500,000 clones, with about nine tenths found just once.

This sample comprised peripheral blood, obtained in a trial of Ad26.COV2.S vaccine versus placebo. The clonotype comes from a person aged 18 to 59 who received the Ad26.COV2.S COVID-19 vaccine or a placebo. The chain uses TRBV6-2 or TRBV6-3 and TRBJ2-7; 8 nucleotides line up with TRBD2. The CDR3 here is CASSYRGGSYEQYF. The CDR3 DNA reads TGTGCCAGCAGTTATCGGGGGGGATCCTACGAGCAGTACTTC.